This T cell receptor (beta chain) was profiled in a study of patients and donors after allogeneic stem cell transplantation. Germline V gene lookup returns CDR1 LGHNA and CDR2 YSLEER. CDR3 size: 13 residues. Trimming stripped 0 bases from V and 11 bases from J, with 10 bases between. This clonotype was detected a few times. TCRdb passed the RT-PCR reads through MiXCR, listing each CDR3 protein once. The table has roughly 200,000 distinct CDR3 sequences, about 37% seen once. The material sequenced was blood, either unsorted or a sorted T cell fraction (not recorded which). The chain joins TRBV4-3 to TRBJ1-4, with TRBD1 as a possible D gene (6 bases). The clonotype originates from a human donor who was either an allogeneic HSCT recipient or a stem cell or donor lymphocyte infusion donor (not recorded which). It is not recorded whose cells these are; they may come from a transplant donor. This CDR3 reads CASSQDGGRKLFF. CDR3 coding DNA: TGCGCCAGCAGCCAAGATGGGGGCCGTAAACTGTTTTTT.